The rows below give T cell receptor beta chains drawn from one sample of a study of T-cell reconstitution after alpha-beta-depleted transplantation in children. TCRdb used MiXCR to reprocess the PCR reads, holding one entry per CDR3 protein. Seen here are approximately 520,000 distinct CDR3 sequences, over 10% observed once, and the top ten hold around 15%. Sequenced here: PBMCs, mostly from graft donor cells, sampled 180 days after TCRalphabeta/CD19-depleted stem cell transplant. The source of these receptors is a female patient between 2 and 15 years old who had a stem cell transplant for aplastic anemia, so the T cells may come from the graft donor. CDR3s include the opening cysteine and the closing phenylalanine or tryptophan. Fields, in order: D gene, CDR3 length, V gene, clone size, J gene, CDR3 protein, CDR3 DNA. The D gene is left open where the match is weak. Clone sizes are given selectively: once, few, many, or a class where the clone is expanded.

TRBD1	17	TRBV6-2/TRBV6-3	few	TRBJ2-6	CASSYSKEVGQVNVLTF	TGTGCCAGCAGTTACTCGAAAGAAGTCGGACAGGTCAACGTCCTGACTTTC
.	13	TRBV24-1	few	TRBJ1-3	CATSDFQGVTIYF	TGTGCCACCAGTGATTTTCAGGGAGTCACCATATATTTT
TRBD1	16	TRBV25-1	many	TRBJ2-1	CASSEFRTGSYNEQFF	TGTGCCAGCAGTGAATTTAGGACAGGGTCCTACAATGAGCAGTTCTTC
.	16	TRBV9	.	TRBJ1-5	CASSVDGAIGSKPQHF	TGTGCCAGCAGCGTAGATGGGGCCATAGGAAGCAAGCCCCAGCATTTT
.	14	TRBV24-1	.	TRBJ2-1	CATSDLGLGNEQFF	TGTGCCACCAGTGATCTGGGACTCGGCAATGAGCAGTTCTTC
.	15	TRBV28	.	TRBJ2-2	CASSLTAINTGELFF	TGTGCCAGCAGTTTAACGGCTATTAACACCGGGGAGCTGTTTTTT
TRBD1	14	TRBV18	few	TRBJ1-4	CASSPRGTNEKLFF	TGTGCCAGCTCACCCAGGGGGACTAATGAAAAACTGTTTTTT
TRBD2	15	TRBV7-2	.	TRBJ2-2	CASSIGRSYTGELFF	TGTGCCAGCAGCATCGGGAGGAGTTACACCGGGGAGCTGTTTTTT
.	16	TRBV4-3	.	TRBJ1-4	CASSQEGRTVNEKLFF	TGCGCCAGCAGCCAAGAAGGGAGGACTGTCAATGAAAAACTGTTTTTT
.	14	TRBV7-7	.	TRBJ2-2	CASSPGTRDGELFF	TGTGCCAGCAGCCCCGGGACCCGGGACGGGGAGCTGTTTTTT
TRBD2	20	TRBV11-2	.	TRBJ2-1	CASSSPGLAGGRSSYNEQFF	TGTGCCAGCAGCTCACCGGGACTAGCGGGAGGACGGAGCTCCTACAATGAGCAGTTCTTC
TRBD1	17	TRBV2	.	TRBJ1-4	CASSDGDRRPTNEKLFF	TGTGCCAGCAGTGACGGGGACAGGCGTCCAACTAATGAAAAACTGTTTTTT
.	16	TRBV27	.	TRBJ1-2	CASSHLYRQNAAGYTF	TGTGCCAGCAGTCATTTATACCGACAGAATGCGGCTGGCTACACCTTC
.	15	TRBV7-2	.	TRBJ1-6	CASSVLTGRNSPLHF	TGTGCCAGCAGCGTCTTGACGGGCCGGAATTCACCCCTCCACTTT
.	17	TRBV18	.	TRBJ1-1	CASSPQAVGGGGSEAFF	TGTGCCAGCTCACCACAAGCCGTGGGCGGGGGGGGTTCTGAAGCTTTCTTT
.	15	TRBV19	.	TRBJ2-2	CASSIPVAETGELFF	TGTGCCAGTAGTATACCGGTAGCTGAAACCGGGGAGCTGTTTTTT
.	15	TRBV28	few	TRBJ1-2	CASSLGTGAWYGYTF	TGTGCCAGCAGTTTGGGGACGGGGGCCTGGTATGGCTACACCTTC
TRBD2	18	TRBV11-2	few	TRBJ2-4	CASSPPRSGTLAKNIQYF	TGTGCCAGCAGCCCTCCCCGCAGCGGGACTTTAGCCAAAAACATTCAGTACTTC
TRBD2	16	TRBV6-5	.	TRBJ2-1	CASSFRSSGAYNEQFF	TGTGCCAGCAGTTTCCGTTCTAGCGGGGCTTACAATGAGCAGTTCTTC
.	11	TRBV29-1	.	TRBJ1-2	CSVEEGLRTTF	TGCAGCGTTGAAGAGGGATTAAGAACCACCTTC
.	14	TRBV12-3/TRBV12-4	few	TRBJ2-1	CASRPVGSYNEQFF	TGTGCCAGCAGACCCGTCGGCTCCTACAATGAGCAGTTCTTC
.	14	TRBV18	many	TRBJ2-3	CASSPGRTTDTQYF	TGTGCCAGCTCACCCGGTCGGACGACAGATACGCAGTATTTT
TRBD1	15	TRBV6-1	.	TRBJ1-4	CASSDAGQGYEKLFF	TGTGCCAGCAGTGATGCGGGACAGGGGTACGAAAAACTGTTTTTT
.	14	TRBV11-2	few	TRBJ1-6	CASSLGQDIQPLHF	TGTGCCAGCAGCTTAGGACAAGATATTCAGCCCCTCCACTTT
TRBD1	15	TRBV6-2/TRBV6-3	.	TRBJ2-1	CASSYRDRGIDEQFF	TGTGCCAGCAGTTACCGGGACAGGGGGATAGATGAGCAGTTCTTC
.	14	TRBV4-3	.	TRBJ1-2	CASSLETIPYGYTF	TGCGCCAGCAGCCTTGAGACCATACCCTATGGCTACACCTTC
TRBD1	18	TRBV28	.	TRBJ2-7	CASSFPGTGRGISYEQYF	TGTGCCAGCAGTTTTCCCGGGACAGGCCGGGGGATCTCCTACGAGCAGTACTTC
.	14	TRBV20-1	once	TRBJ1-6	CSARDDRRGSPLHF	TGCAGTGCTAGAGATGACAGACGCGGATCACCCCTCCACTTT
.	14	TRBV11-3	.	TRBJ2-2	CASSRRSGTGELFF	TGTGCCAGCAGCCGACGGTCGGGAACCGGGGAGCTGTTTTTT
.	16	TRBV7-8	few	TRBJ1-3	CASSNNRVMGGNTIYF	TGTGCCAGCAGCAACAACAGGGTAATGGGAGGAAACACCATATATTTT
.	13	TRBV6-1	few	TRBJ2-3	CASKAGPTDTQYF	TGTGCCAGCAAGGCCGGGCCCACAGATACGCAGTATTTT
TRBD1	14	TRBV18	few	TRBJ2-4	CASSPPGQGRIQYF	TGTGCCAGCTCACCACCTGGACAGGGACGCATTCAGTACTTC
TRBD2	16	TRBV2	.	TRBJ2-7	CASSSGTSGRRYEQYF	TGTGCCAGCAGTTCCGGGACTAGCGGGAGAAGGTACGAGCAGTACTTC
.	14	TRBV12-3/TRBV12-4	few	TRBJ2-5	CASSFRGGVETQYF	TGTGCCAGCAGTTTTAGGGGGGGCGTTGAGACCCAGTACTTC
TRBD1	18	TRBV11-2	.	TRBJ1-5	CASSLHLPQGASNQPQHF	TGTGCCAGCAGCTTGCATCTGCCTCAGGGGGCTAGCAATCAGCCCCAGCATTTT
.	14	TRBV29-1	few	TRBJ1-3	CSVVARSEGNTIYF	TGCAGCGTTGTGGCGAGGTCGGAAGGAAACACCATATATTTT
TRBD1	14	TRBV12-3/TRBV12-4	many	TRBJ1-2	CASSIRDRAPGYTF	TGTGCCAGCAGTATCCGGGACAGGGCCCCTGGCTACACCTTC
.	9	TRBV29-1	.	TRBJ1-2	CSVLPGYTF	TGCAGCGTCTTACCGGGCTACACCTTC
.	15	TRBV3-1	many	TRBJ2-7	CASSQLTGSTYEQYF	TGTGCCAGCAGCCAACTAACAGGGTCAACCTACGAGCAGTACTTC
.	15	TRBV7-2	.	TRBJ1-5	CASSSRGAVNQPQHF	TGTGCCAGCAGCTCTAGGGGCGCCGTCAATCAGCCCCAGCATTTT
.	13	TRBV20-1	few	TRBJ2-3	CSASGQLRDTQYF	TGCAGTGCTAGCGGACAGCTGCGGGATACGCAGTATTTT